This passage covers 22 T cell receptor beta chains from one sample sequenced in a study of T cell repertoires in cytomegalovirus infection. In TCRdb, the reads were re-called with MiXCR into one record per CDR3 protein. The sample includes hundreds of thousands of distinct CDR3 sequences, around 24% seen only once; the top ten take 8%. The specimen sequenced was CD8+ T cells from PBMCs. Source of these receptors: a human donor in good health (CMV status not recorded). Some clones in this sample may be carry-over from other donors' samples.

There are a few counts of this clonotype. The genes are TRBV10-3 and TRBJ2-7; the D is unclear. The CDR3 contains 13 residues. Germline V gene sequence: CDR1 ENHRY, CDR2 SYGVKD. Trimming pared 5 bases from V and 5 bases from J, leaving 13 bases between. CDR3 nucleotide sequence: TGTGCCATCAGTAATGATGAGTACCACGAGCAGTACGTC. It codes for CAISNDEYHEQYV.

This clonotype has a handful of counts. The rearrangement links TRBV10-3 to TRBJ1-1, with 7 bases aligning to TRBD1. J was trimmed by 2 bases and V by 5 bases; bases with no gene match: 8. Germline V gene data show CDR1 as ENHRY and CDR2 as SYGVKD. The CDR3 covers 15 residues. CDR3 amino acids: CAISPATGANTEAFF. The CDR3 region has the DNA TGTGCCATCAGTCCGGCCACAGGGGCAAACACTGAAGCTTTCTTT.

J is TRBJ2-7 and V is TRBV14; TRBD1 aligns across 7 bases. This CDR3 has 14 amino acids. V was clipped by 4 bases and J by 7 bases; unmatched bases: 10. CDR1 SGHDN and CDR2 FVKESK come from the germline V gene. In DNA, the CDR3 is TGTGCCAGCAGCCCGAGGGACAGACCTTGGGAGCAGTACGTC. It yields the protein CASSPRDRPWEQYV.

CDR3 protein: CAISAQGNNQPQHF. In nucleotides, the CDR3 is TGTGCCATCAGTGCTCAGGGGAACAATCAGCCCCAGCATTTT. The chain is built from TRBV10-3 and TRBJ1-5; possible D gene TRBD1, 6 bases. This CDR3 is 14 amino acids long. The germline gives CDR1 ENHRY, CDR2 SYGVKD. Trimming removed 4 bases from V and 3 bases from J, with 10 bases in between.

CDR3: CASSLGGAWNTGELFF. For the CDR3, the DNA is TGTGCCAGCAGCTTGGGTGGGGCATGGAACACCGGGGAGCTGTTTTTT. V gene TRBV7-6 combines with J gene TRBJ2-2, with a tentative D call TRBD1 (5 bases). The CDR3 runs 16 residues. Trimming pared 3 bases from V and 1 base from J, leaving 12 bases between. The germline V gene has CDR1 SGHVS and CDR2 FNYEAQ.

The V and J genes are TRBV27 and TRBJ2-5; D not resolved. In germline, CDR1 is MNHEY, CDR2 SMNVEV (reference sequence). Trimming stripped 5 bases from V and 2 bases from J, with 12 bases between. CDR3 length: 14 amino acids. The CDR3 nucleotides are TGTGCCAGCAGTCCGGAGACAACGCAAGAGACCCAGTACTTC. Amino acids: CASSPETTQETQYF.

The chain carries TRBV6-4 and TRBJ2-7; 9 nucleotides line up with TRBD1. The V gene end was trimmed by 5 bases and the J gene end by 6 bases; junction bases not matched to a gene: 11. Germline assignment: CDR1 MRHNA and CDR2 SNTAGT. The CDR3 spans 15 residues. This chain's CDR3 is CASSRELDRGVEQYV. CDR3 nucleotides: TGTGCCAGCAGTCGAGAGTTGGACAGGGGAGTCGAGCAGTACGTC.

The chain employs TRBV20-1 and TRBJ2-1; D unresolved. The germline V gene has CDR1 DFQATT and CDR2 SNEGSKA (reference sequence). V was clipped by 1 base and J by 0 bases, with 10 bases between them. The CDR3 contains 15 residues. The CDR3 sequence: CSARAETSSYNEQFF. DNA of the CDR3: TGCAGTGCTAGAGCCGAGACGAGCTCCTACAATGAGCAGTTCTTC.

This chain connects TRBV7-9 to TRBJ2-5; D is undetermined. This CDR3 comprises 15 residues. Per the germline V gene, CDR1 is SEHNR and CDR2 is FQNEAQ (reference sequence). V lost 4 bases and J lost 5, with 17 bases in between. This chain's CDR3 is CASSSHTGLVETQYF. CDR3 DNA sequence: TGTGCCAGCAGCTCTCACACGGGTTTGGTGGAGACCCAGTACTTC.

This clonotype was detected only a few times. V usage is TRBV7-9 and J usage is TRBJ2-1; 7 nucleotides match TRBD1. The CDR3 covers 14 residues. The germline V gene encodes CDR1 SEHNR and CDR2 FQNEAQ (reference sequence). V dropped 2 bases and J dropped 5; count of bases not matched to a gene: 3. The CDR3: CASSLRDSHNEQFF. The DNA for the CDR3 is TGTGCCAGCAGCTTACGGGACAGCCACAATGAGCAGTTCTTC.

The rearrangement uses TRBV2 and TRBJ2-7; D remains unclear. The CDR3 contains 14 residues. V was shortened by 3 bases and J by 0 bases, with 9 bases between the two germline ends. Per the germline V gene, CDR1 is SNHLY and CDR2 is FYNNEI. CDR3 in amino acids: CASSDVDGSYEQYV. The DNA of the CDR3 is TGTGCCAGCAGTGACGTGGACGGCTCCTACGAGCAGTACGTC.

This clonotype was recorded many times. The CDR3 bases are TGTGCCAGCAGTCTTGCGGGGGGTATGGATGAGCAGTTCTTC. Translated: CASSLAGGMDEQFF. V and J are TRBV6-1 and TRBJ2-1; 8 bases map to TRBD2. V was clipped by 5 bases and J by 8 bases; unmatched bases: 8. Germline CDR1 is MNHNS and CDR2 is SASEGT. The CDR3 extends over 14 amino acids.

This clonotype was seen at least ten times. This chain uses TRBV7-2 with TRBJ1-1, with TRBD1 matching over 7 bases. V dropped 4 bases and J dropped 1; count of bases not matched to a gene: 12. Per germline, CDR1 SGHTA and CDR2 FQGNSA. This CDR3 has 17 residues. The DNA of the CDR3 is TGTGCCAGCAGCTCTCGTTACACCGGGACAGCGAACACTGAAGCTTTCTTT. Translated: CASSSRYTGTANTEAFF.

The J gene is TRBJ2-1, the V gene TRBV6-6; 8 bases match TRBD1. J was trimmed by 8 bases and V by 1 base; bases with no gene match: 4. The CDR3 runs to 14 residues. CDR1 is MNHNY and CDR2 is SVGAGI in the germline V gene (reference sequence). CDR3 coding DNA: TGTGCCAGCAGTTACTTTCCAGGGGGCGATGAGCAGTTCTTC. Its translation is CASSYFPGGDEQFF.

J is TRBJ2-1 and V is TRBV2; D not resolved. This CDR3 has 12 residues. Germline V gene lookup returns CDR1 SNHLY and CDR2 FYNNEI. With 10 bases removed from V and 5 bases from J, the gap between germline ends came to 12 bases. The CDR3 sequence: CANSPINNEQFF. In nucleotides, the CDR3 is TGTGCCAACAGCCCCATTAACAATGAGCAGTTCTTC.

The sample holds many counts of this clonotype. The chain has TRBV2 and TRBJ2-2; 7 bases are a match to TRBD1. This CDR3 is built from 16 residues. The ends lost 4 bases at V and 4 bases at J; junction bases unmatched: 9. Germline CDR1 and CDR2: SNHLY and FYNNEI. The CDR3 is CASSADRVPSTGELFF. The CDR3 DNA reads TGTGCCAGCAGTGCTGACAGGGTCCCGAGCACCGGGGAGCTGTTTTTT.

This clonotype was observed a few times. This chain joins TRBV7-9 and TRBJ2-4; D unresolved. Germline V gene sequence: CDR1 SEHNR, CDR2 FQNEAQ (reference sequence). V gave up 2 bases and J gave up 0 bases, with 14 bases separating them. CDR3 length: 17 residues. The CDR3, as DNA: TGTGCCAGCAGCTTACCCCCAGTAGAACTAGCCAAAAACATTCAGTACTTC. Its protein product is CASSLPPVELAKNIQYF.

A remark on this clonotype: A single base separates this from a much larger clone, so it may be a read error. The chain carries TRBV7-2 and TRBJ1-1; TRBD1 might be the D (5 bases). CDR1 and CDR2 (germline): SGHTA, FQGNSA. The CDR3 covers 11 residues. The CDR3 DNA reads as TGTGCCTGCAGCTTTGGGGACCCTACTTTCTTT. This gives the protein CACSFGDPTFF.

The chain couples TRBV20-1 to TRBJ2-2; 9 positions agree with TRBD1. Per the germline V gene, CDR1 is DFQATT and CDR2 is SNEGSKA (reference sequence). After removal of 0 bases from V and 6 bases from J, the junction contained 8 bases not matched to a gene. CDR3 length: 16 residues. The DNA for the CDR3 is TGCAGTGCTAGAGAGTACCGGGACAGGGACCCCGGGGAGCTGTTTTTT. Protein sequence: CSAREYRDRDPGELFF.

This clonotype was recorded a few times. A much larger clone lies one base from this, so it may be a read error. This rearrangement joins TRBV5-4 to TRBJ1-1; D possibly corresponds to TRBD1 (5 bases). CDR1 is SGHNT and CDR2 is YYREEE in the germline V gene (reference sequence). The V gene lost 4 bases and the J gene lost 4 bases, with 11 bases spanning the gap. The CDR3 is 13 residues long. CDR3 nucleotides: TGTGCCAGCAGCCCCAGGGACGGCACTGAAGCTTTCTTT. As protein: CASSPRDGTEAFF.

The sample holds many counts of this clonotype. The J gene is TRBJ2-5, the V gene TRBV6-2 or TRBV6-3; D unresolved. This CDR3 comprises 12 residues. The V end was cut by 7 bases, the J end by 5 bases, with 11 bases between. Germline assignment: CDR1 MNHEY and CDR2 SVGEGT. The CDR3 sequence: CASTPGFETQYF. The CDR3 DNA is TGTGCCAGCACCCCAGGTTTTGAGACCCAGTACTTC.

The chain carries TRBV29-1 and TRBJ2-3; 10 nucleotides agree with TRBD1. The length of the CDR3 is 17 residues. Germline V lookup: CDR1 SQVTM, CDR2 ANQGSEA. Unmatched junction bases numbered 11, after V lost 3 bases and J lost 2 bases. DNA of the CDR3: TGCAGCGTTGAGACAGGGGGCTCGTTCTACGCCACAGATACGCAGTATTTT. This encodes CSVETGGSFYATDTQYF.